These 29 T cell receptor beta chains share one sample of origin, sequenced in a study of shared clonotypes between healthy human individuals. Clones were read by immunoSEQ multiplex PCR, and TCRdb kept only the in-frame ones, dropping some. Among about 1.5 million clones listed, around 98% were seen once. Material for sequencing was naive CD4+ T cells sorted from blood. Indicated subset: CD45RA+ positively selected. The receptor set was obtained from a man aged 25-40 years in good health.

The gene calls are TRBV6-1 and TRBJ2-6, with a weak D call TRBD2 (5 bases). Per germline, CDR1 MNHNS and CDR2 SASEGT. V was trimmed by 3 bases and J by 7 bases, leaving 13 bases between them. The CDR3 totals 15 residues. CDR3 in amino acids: CASSDEGLRANVLTF. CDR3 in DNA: TGTGCCAGCAGTGATGAGGGCCTAAGAGCCAACGTCCTGACTTTC.

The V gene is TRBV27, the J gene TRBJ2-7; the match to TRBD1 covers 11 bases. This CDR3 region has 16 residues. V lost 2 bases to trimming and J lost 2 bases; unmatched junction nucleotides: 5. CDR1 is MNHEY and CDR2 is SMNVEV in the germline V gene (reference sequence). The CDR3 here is CASSLGPGQGAYEQYF. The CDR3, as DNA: TGTGCCAGCAGTTTAGGTCCGGGACAGGGGGCCTACGAGCAGTACTTC.

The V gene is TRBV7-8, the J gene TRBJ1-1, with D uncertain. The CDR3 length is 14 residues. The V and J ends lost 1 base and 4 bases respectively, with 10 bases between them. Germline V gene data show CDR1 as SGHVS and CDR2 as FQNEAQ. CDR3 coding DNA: TGTGCCAGCAGCTTAGGTGCCGAACTCACTGAAGCTTTCTTT. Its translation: CASSLGAELTEAFF.

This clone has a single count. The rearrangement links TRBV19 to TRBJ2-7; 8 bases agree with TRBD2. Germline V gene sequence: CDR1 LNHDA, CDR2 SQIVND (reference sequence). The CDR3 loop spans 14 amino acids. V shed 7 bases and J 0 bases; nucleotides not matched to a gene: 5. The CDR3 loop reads CASKRGHYSYEQYF. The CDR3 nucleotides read TGTGCCAGTAAGCGGGGGCATTACTCCTACGAGCAGTACTTC.

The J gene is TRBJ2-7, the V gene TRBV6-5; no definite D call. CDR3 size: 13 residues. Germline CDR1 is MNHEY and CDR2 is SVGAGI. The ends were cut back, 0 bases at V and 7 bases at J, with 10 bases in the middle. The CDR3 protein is CASSYSSGPEQYF. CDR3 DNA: TGTGCCAGCAGTTACTCGAGTGGGCCTGAGCAGTACTTC.

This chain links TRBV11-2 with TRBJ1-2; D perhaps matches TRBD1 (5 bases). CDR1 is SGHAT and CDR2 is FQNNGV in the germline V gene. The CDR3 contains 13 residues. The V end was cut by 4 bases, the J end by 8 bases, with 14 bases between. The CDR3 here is CASSYDRDGGYTF. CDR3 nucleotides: TGTGCCAGCAGCTACGACCGGGACGGGGGCTACACCTTC.

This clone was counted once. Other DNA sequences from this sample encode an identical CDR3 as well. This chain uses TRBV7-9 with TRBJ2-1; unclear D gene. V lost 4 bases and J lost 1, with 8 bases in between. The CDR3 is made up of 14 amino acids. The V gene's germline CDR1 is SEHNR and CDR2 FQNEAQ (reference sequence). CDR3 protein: CASSSSGSYNEQFF. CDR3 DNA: TGTGCCAGCAGCTCCTCCGGGTCCTACAATGAGCAGTTCTTC.

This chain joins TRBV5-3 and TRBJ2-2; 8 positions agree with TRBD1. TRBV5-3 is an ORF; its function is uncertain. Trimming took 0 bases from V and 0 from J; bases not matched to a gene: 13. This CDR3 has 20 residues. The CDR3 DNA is TGTGCCAGAAGCTTGGCCGCAAAGGGACAGGAGACTCCGAACACCGGGGAGCTGTTTTTT. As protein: CARSLAAKGQETPNTGELFF.

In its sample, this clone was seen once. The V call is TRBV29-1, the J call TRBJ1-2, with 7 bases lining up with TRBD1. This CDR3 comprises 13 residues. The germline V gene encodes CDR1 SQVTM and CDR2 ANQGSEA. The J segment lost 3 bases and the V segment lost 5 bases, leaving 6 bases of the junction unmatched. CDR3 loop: CSVSTGADYGYTF. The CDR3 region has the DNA TGCAGCGTTTCTACAGGGGCTGACTATGGCTACACCTTC.

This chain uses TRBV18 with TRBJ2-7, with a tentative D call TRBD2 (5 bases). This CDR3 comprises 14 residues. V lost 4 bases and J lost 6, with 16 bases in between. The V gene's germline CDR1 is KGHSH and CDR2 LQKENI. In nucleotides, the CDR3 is TGTGCCAGCTCACGATACAGCGGAGGTTCCGAGCAGTACTTC. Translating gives CASSRYSGGSEQYF.

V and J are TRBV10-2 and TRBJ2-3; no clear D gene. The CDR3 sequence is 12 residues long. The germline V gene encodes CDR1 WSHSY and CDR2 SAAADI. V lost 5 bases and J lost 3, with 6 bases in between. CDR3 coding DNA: TGCGCCAGCAGTAGGGCTACAGATACGCAGTATTTT. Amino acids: CASSRATDTQYF.

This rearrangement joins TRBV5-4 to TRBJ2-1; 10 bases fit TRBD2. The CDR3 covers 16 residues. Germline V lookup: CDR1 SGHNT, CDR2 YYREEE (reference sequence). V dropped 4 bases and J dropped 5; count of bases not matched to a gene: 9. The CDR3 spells CASSTNPLAGDNEQFF. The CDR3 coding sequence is TGTGCCAGCAGCACGAATCCTCTAGCGGGAGACAATGAGCAGTTCTTC.

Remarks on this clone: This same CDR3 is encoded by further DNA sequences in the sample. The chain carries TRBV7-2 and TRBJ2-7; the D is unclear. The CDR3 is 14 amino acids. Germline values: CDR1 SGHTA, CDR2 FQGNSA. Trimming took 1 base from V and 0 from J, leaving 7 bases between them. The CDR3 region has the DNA TGTGCCAGCAGCTTAGTAGGCTCCTCCTACGAGCAGTACTTC. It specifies CASSLVGSSYEQYF.

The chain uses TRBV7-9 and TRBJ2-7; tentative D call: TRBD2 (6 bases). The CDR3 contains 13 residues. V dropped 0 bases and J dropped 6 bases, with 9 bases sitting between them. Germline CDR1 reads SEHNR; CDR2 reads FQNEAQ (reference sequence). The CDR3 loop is CASSLAGGAEQYF. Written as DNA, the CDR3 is TGTGCCAGCAGCTTAGCGGGCGGGGCCGAGCAGTACTTC.

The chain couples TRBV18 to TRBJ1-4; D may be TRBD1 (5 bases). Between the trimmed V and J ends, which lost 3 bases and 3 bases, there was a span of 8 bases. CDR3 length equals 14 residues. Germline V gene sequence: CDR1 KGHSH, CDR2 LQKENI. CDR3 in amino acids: CASSPLGPNEKLFF. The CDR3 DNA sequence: TGTGCCAGCTCACCCCTGGGGCCTAATGAAAAACTGTTTTTT.

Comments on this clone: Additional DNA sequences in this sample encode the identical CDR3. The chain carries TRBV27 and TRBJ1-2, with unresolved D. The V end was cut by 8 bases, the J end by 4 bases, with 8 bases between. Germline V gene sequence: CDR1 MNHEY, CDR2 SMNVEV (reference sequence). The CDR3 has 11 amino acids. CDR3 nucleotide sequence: TGTGCCAGCGGGGTGGGCTATGGCTACACCTTC. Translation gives CASGVGYGYTF.

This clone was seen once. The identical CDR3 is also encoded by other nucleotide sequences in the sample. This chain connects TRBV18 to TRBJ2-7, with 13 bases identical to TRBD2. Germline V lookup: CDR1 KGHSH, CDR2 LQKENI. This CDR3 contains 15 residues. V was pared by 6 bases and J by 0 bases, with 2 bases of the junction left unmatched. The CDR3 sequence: CASSRTSGSSYEQYF. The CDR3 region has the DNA TGTGCCAGCTCCCGGACTAGCGGGAGCTCCTACGAGCAGTACTTC.

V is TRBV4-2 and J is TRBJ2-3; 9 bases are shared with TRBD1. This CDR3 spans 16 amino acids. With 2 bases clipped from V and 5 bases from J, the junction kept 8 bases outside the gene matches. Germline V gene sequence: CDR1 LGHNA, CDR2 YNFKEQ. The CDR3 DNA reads TGTGCCAGCAGCCAACTCCGGGACAGGGTTATAGATACGCAGTATTTT. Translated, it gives CASSQLRDRVIDTQYF.

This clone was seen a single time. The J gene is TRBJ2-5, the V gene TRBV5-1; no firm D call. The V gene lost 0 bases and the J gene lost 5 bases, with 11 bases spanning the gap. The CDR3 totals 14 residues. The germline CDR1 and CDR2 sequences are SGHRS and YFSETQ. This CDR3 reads CASSLESGEETQYF. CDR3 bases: TGCGCCAGCAGCTTGGAATCGGGCGAGGAGACCCAGTACTTC.

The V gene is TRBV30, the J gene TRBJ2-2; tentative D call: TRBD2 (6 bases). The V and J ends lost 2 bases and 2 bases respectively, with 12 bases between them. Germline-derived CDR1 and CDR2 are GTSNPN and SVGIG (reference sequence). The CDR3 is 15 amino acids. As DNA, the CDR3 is TGTGCCTGGAGTTTAACGGGGGTAAACACCGGGGAGCTGTTTTTT. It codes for CAWSLTGVNTGELFF.

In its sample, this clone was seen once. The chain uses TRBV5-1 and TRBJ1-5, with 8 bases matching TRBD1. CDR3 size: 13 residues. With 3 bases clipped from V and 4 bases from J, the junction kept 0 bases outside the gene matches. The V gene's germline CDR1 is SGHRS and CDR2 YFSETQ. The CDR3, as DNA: TGCGCCAGCAGCTGGGACAGGAATCAGCCCCAGCATTTT. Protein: CASSWDRNQPQHF.

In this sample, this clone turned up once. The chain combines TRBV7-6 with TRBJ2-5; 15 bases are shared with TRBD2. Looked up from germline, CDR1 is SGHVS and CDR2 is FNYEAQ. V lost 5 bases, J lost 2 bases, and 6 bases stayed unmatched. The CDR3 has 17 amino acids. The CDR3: CASSRGLAGGSQETQYF. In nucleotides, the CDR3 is TGTGCCAGCAGCAGGGGACTAGCGGGAGGTTCTCAAGAGACCCAGTACTTC.

The CDR3 sequence: CASMAGGTDTQYF. The CDR3 DNA is TGTGCCAGCATGGCCGGAGGTACAGATACGCAGTATTTT. The J gene is TRBJ2-3, the V gene TRBV2; a weak D match, TRBD2 (5 bases). Deletions cut 7 bases from V and 3 bases from J, with 11 bases between. Germline CDR1 reads SNHLY; CDR2 reads FYNNEI. The CDR3 extends over 13 amino acids.

The CDR3 DNA follows: TGTGCCAGCAGTCTTAGCGGGATAGTCCCAGATAAGCAGTACTTC. This gives the protein CASSLSGIVPDKQYF. The V and J genes are TRBV25-1 and TRBJ2-7; 8 bases map to TRBD2. This CDR3 comprises 15 residues. J was trimmed by 8 bases and V by 5 bases; bases with no gene match: 14. CDR1 and CDR2 from the germline V gene are MGHDK and SYGVNS.

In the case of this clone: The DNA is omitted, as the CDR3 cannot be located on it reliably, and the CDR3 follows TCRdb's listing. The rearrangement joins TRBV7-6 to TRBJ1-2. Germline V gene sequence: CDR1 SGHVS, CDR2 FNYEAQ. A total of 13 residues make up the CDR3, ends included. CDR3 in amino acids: CASSLVASGAATF.

As DNA, the CDR3 is TGTGCCAGTATGGGTCCCTACAATGAGCAGTTCTTC. Amino acid sequence: CASMGPYNEQFF. The chain employs TRBV19 and TRBJ2-1; D unclear. The V gene lost 7 bases and the J gene lost 2 bases, with 6 bases spanning the gap. The CDR3 length is 12 residues. CDR1 is LNHDA, CDR2 SQIVND, per germline (reference sequence).

CDR3 region: CATSRGETSGSYNEQFF. DNA of the CDR3: TGTGCCACCAGCAGAGGTGAAACTAGCGGGAGCTACAATGAGCAGTTCTTC. This chain connects TRBV15 to TRBJ2-1, with TRBD2 matching 11 bases. CDR3 length: 17 amino acids. Per the germline V gene, CDR1 is LNHNV and CDR2 is YYDKDF (reference sequence). V trimming: 1 base; J trimming: 3 bases; junction bases outside the gene matches: 5.

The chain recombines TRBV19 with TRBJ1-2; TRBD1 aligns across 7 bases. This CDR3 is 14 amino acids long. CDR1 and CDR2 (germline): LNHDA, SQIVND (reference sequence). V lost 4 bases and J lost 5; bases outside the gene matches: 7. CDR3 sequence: CASSTNPGGYGYTF. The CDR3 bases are TGTGCCAGTAGTACCAATCCAGGGGGGTATGGCTACACCTTC.

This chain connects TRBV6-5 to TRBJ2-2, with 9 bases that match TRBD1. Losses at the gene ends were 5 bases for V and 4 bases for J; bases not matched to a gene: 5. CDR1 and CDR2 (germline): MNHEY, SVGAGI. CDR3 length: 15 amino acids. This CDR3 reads CASSPLTGGTGELFF. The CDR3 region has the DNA TGTGCCAGCAGTCCCCTGACAGGGGGCACCGGGGAGCTGTTTTTT.